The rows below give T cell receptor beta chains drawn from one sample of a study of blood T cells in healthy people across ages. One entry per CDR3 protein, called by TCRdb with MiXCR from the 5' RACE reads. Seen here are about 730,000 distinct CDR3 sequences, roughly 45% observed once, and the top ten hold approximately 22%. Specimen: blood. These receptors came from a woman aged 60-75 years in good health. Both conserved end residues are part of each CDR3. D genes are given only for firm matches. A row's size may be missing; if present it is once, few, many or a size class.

CDR3aa: CSSSVATSGATGELFF
CDR3nt: TGTTCCAGCAGCGTAGCTACTAGCGGGGCCACCGGGGAGCTGTTTTTT
abundance: .
d_gene: TRBD2
v_gene: TRBV9
j_gene: TRBJ2-2

CDR3aa: CASSLGGGEQFF
CDR3nt: TGTGCCAGCAGCTTAGGTGGGGGTGAGCAGTTCTTC
abundance: many
d_gene: .
v_gene: TRBV5-1
j_gene: TRBJ2-1

CDR3aa: CASSLEIRDGQPQHF
CDR3nt: TGTGCCAGCAGTTTAGAAATCAGGGATGGTCAGCCCCAGCATTTT
abundance: few
d_gene: .
v_gene: TRBV12-3/TRBV12-4
j_gene: TRBJ1-5

CDR3aa: CSARGGIGGSLYEQYF
CDR3nt: TGCAGTGCTAGAGGGGGCATCGGAGGGAGCCTCTACGAGCAGTACTTC
abundance: .
d_gene: .
v_gene: TRBV20-1
j_gene: TRBJ2-7

CDR3aa: CASSLATDPSREQYF
CDR3nt: TGTGCCAGCAGCTTGGCAACGGACCCTTCTAGGGAGCAGTACTTC
abundance: few
d_gene: .
v_gene: TRBV7-8
j_gene: TRBJ2-7

CDR3aa: CAISESATGGWSGANVLTF
CDR3nt: TGTGCCATCAGTGAGTCAGCGACAGGGGGTTGGTCTGGGGCCAACGTCCTGACTTTC
abundance: .
d_gene: TRBD1
v_gene: TRBV10-3
j_gene: TRBJ2-6

CDR3aa: CASSYSTGTGKNEQFF
CDR3nt: TGTGCCAGCAGTTACTCTACCGGGACAGGGAAAAATGAGCAGTTCTTC
abundance: .
d_gene: TRBD1
v_gene: TRBV6-5
j_gene: TRBJ2-1

CDR3aa: CASRGPGNTGELFF
CDR3nt: TGTGCCAGCAGAGGACCGGGGAACACCGGGGAGCTGTTTTTT
abundance: few
d_gene: .
v_gene: TRBV12-3/TRBV12-4
j_gene: TRBJ2-2

CDR3aa: CASSRAYTGSSYEQYF
CDR3nt: TGTGCCAGCAGCCGGGCCTATACAGGGAGCTCCTACGAGCAGTACTTC
abundance: few
d_gene: .
v_gene: TRBV6-5
j_gene: TRBJ2-7

CDR3aa: CASSSPPGGSNTGELFF
CDR3nt: TGTGCCAGCAGCTCCCCTCCGGGGGGTTCAAACACCGGGGAGCTGTTTTTT
abundance: .
d_gene: TRBD2
v_gene: TRBV7-9
j_gene: TRBJ2-2

CDR3aa: CASSLFERNIQYF
CDR3nt: TGTGCCAGCAGCTTGTTCGAGCGGAACATTCAGTACTTC
abundance: .
d_gene: .
v_gene: TRBV5-6
j_gene: TRBJ2-4

CDR3aa: CASSFLPGQGGEQYF
CDR3nt: TGTGCCAGCAGCTTCTTACCGGGACAGGGCGGCGAGCAGTACTTC
abundance: .
d_gene: TRBD1
v_gene: TRBV7-8
j_gene: TRBJ2-7

CDR3aa: CAAAGTDTQYF
CDR3nt: TGTGCTGCGGCGGGAACAGATACGCAGTATTTT
abundance: .
d_gene: .
v_gene: TRBV2
j_gene: TRBJ2-3